This is a list of T cell receptor beta chains from one sample in a study of T cell responses to AZD1222 COVID-19 vaccine. Measured with immunoSEQ multiplex PCR; TCRdb has only the in-frame clones, and not every one. Of 140,000 to 150,000 clones detected, over 85% appear once; the ten largest clones hold under 6.5%. Here the sequenced sample was peripheral blood, taken on day 0 of AZD1222 vaccination. These TCRs come from an adult in good health. The CDR3 runs from the conserved cysteine through the conserved F or W. D genes are given only for firm matches. Size tells how often a clone was seen (once, few, many) or the class of an expanded clone, and some rows leave it out.

TGCGCCAGCAGCTGGGGACCCGGGCAAGAGACCCAGTACTTC	CASSWGPGQETQYF	TRBV5-1	TRBJ2-5	.	.
TGTGCCACCGATGACAGGGACGGGTACGAGCAGTACTTC	CATDDRDGYEQYF	TRBV19	TRBJ2-7	.	TRBD1
TGCGCCAGCAGCCAGGGGTCGGGGGGAAACACCATATATTTT	CASSQGSGGNTIYF	TRBV4-1	TRBJ1-3	.	.
TGTGCCAGCAGCCTAGCGGGTAGCTCCTACGAGCAGTACTTC	CASSLAGSSYEQYF	TRBV27	TRBJ2-7	.	TRBD2
TGTGCCAGCAGTTGGTTGTTCCATCAGCCCCAGCATTTT	CASSWLFHQPQHF	TRBV6-5	TRBJ1-5	.	.
TGTGCCAGCAGTGAGTGGCGCCGGGATACGCAGTATTTT	CASSEWRRDTQYF	TRBV2	TRBJ2-3	.	.
TGTGCCAGCAGCAAGGGGGTGGGGCAGACTAGTGTCTCCTACGAGCAGTACTTC	CASSKGVGQTSVSYEQYF	TRBV21-1	TRBJ2-7	.	.
TGTGCCAGCAGCTTGGTTGGGGGTCGGAACACTGAAGCTTTCTTT	CASSLVGGRNTEAFF	TRBV5-5	TRBJ1-1	.	.
TGTGCCAGCAGCTTAGATCGGGAGGGTCAGCCCCAGCATTTT	CASSLDREGQPQHF	TRBV7-2	TRBJ1-5	.	.
TGCAGCGTTGACTTCTCTGGGGCCAACGTCCTGACTTTC	CSVDFSGANVLTF	TRBV29-1	TRBJ2-6	.	.
TGTGCCAGCAGCAAAGAGGGCAGGGGGGGCTATGGCTACACCTTC	CASSKEGRGGYGYTF	TRBV21-1	TRBJ1-2	.	.
TGTGCCAGCAGCTTCTGGGGGGCGGATGAGCAGTTCTTC	CASSFWGADEQFF	TRBV5-6	TRBJ2-1	.	.
TGTGCCTGGAGGCGAAAGGGGAGTAATATCGGCAATCAGCCCCAGCATTTT	CAWRRKGSNIGNQPQHF	TRBV30	TRBJ1-5	.	.
TGTGCCAGTAGCGCCCCCAGCACTCCTAATCAGCCCCAGCATTTT	CASSAPSTPNQPQHF	TRBV19	TRBJ1-5	once	.